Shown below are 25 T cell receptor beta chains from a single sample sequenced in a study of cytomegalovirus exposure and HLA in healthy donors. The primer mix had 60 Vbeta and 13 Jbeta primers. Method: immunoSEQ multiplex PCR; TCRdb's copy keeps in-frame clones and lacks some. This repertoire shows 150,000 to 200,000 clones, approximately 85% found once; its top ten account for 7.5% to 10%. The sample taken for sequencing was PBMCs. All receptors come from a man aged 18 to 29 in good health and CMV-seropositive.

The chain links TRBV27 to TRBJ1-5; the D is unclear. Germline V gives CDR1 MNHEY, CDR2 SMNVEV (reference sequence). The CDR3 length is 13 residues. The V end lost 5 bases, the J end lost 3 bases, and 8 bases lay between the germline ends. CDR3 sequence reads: CASSLENNQPQHF. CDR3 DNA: TGTGCCAGCAGTCTGGAGAACAATCAGCCCCAGCATTTT.

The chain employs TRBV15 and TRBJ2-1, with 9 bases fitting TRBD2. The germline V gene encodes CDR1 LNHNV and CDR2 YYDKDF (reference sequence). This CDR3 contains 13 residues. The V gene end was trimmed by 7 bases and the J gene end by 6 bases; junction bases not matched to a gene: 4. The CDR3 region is CATTSGDLNEQFF. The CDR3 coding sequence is TGTGCCACCACTAGCGGGGACCTCAATGAGCAGTTCTTC.

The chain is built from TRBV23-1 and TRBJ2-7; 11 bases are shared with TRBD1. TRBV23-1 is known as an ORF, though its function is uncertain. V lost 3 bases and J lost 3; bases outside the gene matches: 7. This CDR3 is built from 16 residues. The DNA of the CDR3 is TGCGCCAGCAGTCACGGGACAGGGGGGAAAAGCTACGAGCAGTACTTC. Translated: CASSHGTGGKSYEQYF.

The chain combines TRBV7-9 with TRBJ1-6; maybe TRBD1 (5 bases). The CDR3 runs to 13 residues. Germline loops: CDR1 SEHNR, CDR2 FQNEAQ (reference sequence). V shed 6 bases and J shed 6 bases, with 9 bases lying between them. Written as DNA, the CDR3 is TGTGCCAGCAGATTGACAGTTAATTCACCCCTCCACTTT. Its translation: CASRLTVNSPLHF.

CDR3 amino acids: CASSQDLSYEQYF. CDR3 bases: TGCGCCAGCAGCCAAGATTTATCCTACGAGCAGTACTTC. This sequence joins TRBV4-3 and TRBJ2-7; no definite D call. The CDR3 has 13 residues. Germline CDR1 and CDR2: LGHNA and YSLEER. Trimming removed 0 bases from V and 1 base from J, with 4 bases in between.

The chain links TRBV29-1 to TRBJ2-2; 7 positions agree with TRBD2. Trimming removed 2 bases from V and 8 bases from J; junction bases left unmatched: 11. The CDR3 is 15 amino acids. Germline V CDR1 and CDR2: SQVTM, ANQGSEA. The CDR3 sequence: CSVESRGMTRGELFF. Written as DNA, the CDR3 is TGCAGCGTTGAATCGCGGGGGATGACGCGTGGGGAGCTGTTTTTT.

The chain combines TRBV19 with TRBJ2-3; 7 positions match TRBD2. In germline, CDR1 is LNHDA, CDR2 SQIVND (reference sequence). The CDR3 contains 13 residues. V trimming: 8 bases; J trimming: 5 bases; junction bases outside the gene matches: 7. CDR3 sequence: CASGRTREDTQYF. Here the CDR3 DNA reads TGTGCCAGTGGTCGGACTAGGGAAGATACGCAGTATTTT.

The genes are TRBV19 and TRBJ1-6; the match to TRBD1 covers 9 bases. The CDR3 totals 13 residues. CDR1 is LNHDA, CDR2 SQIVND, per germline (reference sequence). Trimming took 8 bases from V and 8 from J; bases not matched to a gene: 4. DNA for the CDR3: TGTGCCAGTGGGACAGGGACGGATTCACCCCTCCACTTT. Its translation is CASGTGTDSPLHF. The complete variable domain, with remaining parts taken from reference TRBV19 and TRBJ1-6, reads DGGITQSPKYLFRKEGQNVTLSCEQNLNHDAMYWYRQDPGQGLRLIYYSQIVNDFQKGDIAEGYSVSREKKESFPLTVTSAQKNPTAFYLCASGTGTDSPLHFGNGTRLTVT.

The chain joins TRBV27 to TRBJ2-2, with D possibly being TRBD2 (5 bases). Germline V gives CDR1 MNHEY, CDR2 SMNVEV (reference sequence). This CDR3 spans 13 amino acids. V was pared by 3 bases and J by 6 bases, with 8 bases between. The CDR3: CASSFSGAGELFF. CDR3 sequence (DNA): TGTGCCAGCAGTTTCTCCGGGGCCGGGGAGCTGTTTTTT.

CDR3: CASSQGVSGANVLTF. DNA for the CDR3: TGCGCCAGCAGCCAAGGGGTCTCTGGGGCCAACGTCCTGACTTTC. The V call is TRBV5-1, the J call TRBJ2-6, with D possibly TRBD1 on 5 matching bases. Germline V CDR1 and CDR2: SGHRS, YFSETQ. CDR3 size: 15 residues. With 4 bases removed from V and 0 bases from J, the gap between germline ends came to 8 bases.

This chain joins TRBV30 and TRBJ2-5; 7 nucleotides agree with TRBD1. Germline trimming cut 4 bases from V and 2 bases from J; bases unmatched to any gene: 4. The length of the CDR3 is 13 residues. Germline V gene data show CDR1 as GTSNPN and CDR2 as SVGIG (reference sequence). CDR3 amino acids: CAWTGGRQETQYF. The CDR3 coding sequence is TGTGCCTGGACAGGGGGACGGCAAGAGACCCAGTACTTC.

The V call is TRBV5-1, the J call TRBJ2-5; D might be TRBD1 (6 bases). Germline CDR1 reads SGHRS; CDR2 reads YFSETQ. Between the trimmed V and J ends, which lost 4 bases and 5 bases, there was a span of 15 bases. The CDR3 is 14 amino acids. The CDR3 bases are TGCGCCAGCAGCCCGGGACATTTGGGGGAGACCCAGTACTTC. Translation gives CASSPGHLGETQYF.

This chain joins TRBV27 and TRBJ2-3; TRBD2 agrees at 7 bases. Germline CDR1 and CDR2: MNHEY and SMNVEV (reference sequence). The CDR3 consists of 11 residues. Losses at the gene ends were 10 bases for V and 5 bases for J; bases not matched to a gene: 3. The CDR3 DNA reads TGTGCCATCCAGCGGGGAGATACGCAGTATTTT. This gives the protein CAIQRGDTQYF.

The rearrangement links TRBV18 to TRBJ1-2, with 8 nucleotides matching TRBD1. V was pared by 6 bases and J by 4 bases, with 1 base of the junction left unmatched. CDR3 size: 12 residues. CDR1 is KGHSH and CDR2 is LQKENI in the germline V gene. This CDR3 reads CASSGQGYGYTF. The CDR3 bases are TGTGCCAGCTCTGGACAGGGCTATGGCTACACCTTC.

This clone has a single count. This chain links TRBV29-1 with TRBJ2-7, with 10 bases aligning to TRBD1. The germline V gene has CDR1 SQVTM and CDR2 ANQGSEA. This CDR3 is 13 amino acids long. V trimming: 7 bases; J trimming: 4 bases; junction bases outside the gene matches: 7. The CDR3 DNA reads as TGCAGCGCTCGGACAGGGGGGAAGTACGAGCAGTACTTC. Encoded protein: CSARTGGKYEQYF.

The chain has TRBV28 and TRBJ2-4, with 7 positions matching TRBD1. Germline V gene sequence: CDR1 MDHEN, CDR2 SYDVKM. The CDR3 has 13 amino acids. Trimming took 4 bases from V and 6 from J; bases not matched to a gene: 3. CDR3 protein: CASSSGQTNIQYF. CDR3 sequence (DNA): TGTGCCAGCAGTTCGGGACAGACAAACATTCAGTACTTC. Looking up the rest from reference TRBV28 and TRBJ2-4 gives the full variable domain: DVKVTQSSRYLVKRTGEKVFLECVQDMDHENMFWYRQDPGLGLRLIYFSYDVKMKEKGDIPEGYSVSREKKERFSLILESASTNQTSMYLCASSSGQTNIQYFGAGTRLSVL.

The CDR3 protein is CASRRLAGGSYNEQFF. As DNA, the CDR3 is TGCGCCAGCAGGAGACTAGCGGGGGGCTCCTACAATGAGCAGTTCTTC. The rearrangement links TRBV23-1 to TRBJ2-1, with 13 bases aligning to TRBD2. TRBV23-1 is an ORF, and what it does is uncertain. V shed 6 bases and J 0 bases; nucleotides not matched to a gene: 2. CDR3 length: 16 residues.

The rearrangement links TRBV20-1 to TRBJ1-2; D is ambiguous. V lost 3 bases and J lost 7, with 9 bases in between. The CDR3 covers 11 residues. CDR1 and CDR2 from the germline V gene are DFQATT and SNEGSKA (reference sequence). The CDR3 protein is CSASTDGGYTF. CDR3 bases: TGCAGTGCTAGTACAGACGGTGGCTACACCTTC.

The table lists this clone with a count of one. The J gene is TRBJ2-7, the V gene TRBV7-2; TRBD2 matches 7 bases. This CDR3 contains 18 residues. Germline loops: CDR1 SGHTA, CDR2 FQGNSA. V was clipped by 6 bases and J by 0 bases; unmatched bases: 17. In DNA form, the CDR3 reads TGTGCCAGCAGTGCCCCGGGACTAAACGGCCCGAGCTCCTACGAGCAGTACTTC. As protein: CASSAPGLNGPSSYEQYF.

CDR3: CASSLGGINGVSNTGELFF. The CDR3 DNA reads as TGTGCCAGCAGCTTAGGAGGCATCAACGGGGTATCGAACACCGGGGAGCTGTTTTTT. The V call is TRBV7-8, the J call TRBJ2-2; D possibly corresponds to TRBD2 (5 bases). The germline CDR1 and CDR2 sequences are SGHVS and FQNEAQ. This CDR3 has 19 amino acids. Between the trimmed V and J ends, which lost 1 base and 0 bases, there was a span of 18 bases. The complete variable domain, with remaining parts taken from reference TRBV7-8 and TRBJ2-2, reads GAGVSQSPRYKVAKRGQDVALRCDPISGHVSLFWYQQALGQGPEFLTYFQNEAQLDKSGLPSDRFFAERPEGSVSTLKIQRTQQEDSAVYLCASSLGGINGVSNTGELFFGEGSRLTVL.

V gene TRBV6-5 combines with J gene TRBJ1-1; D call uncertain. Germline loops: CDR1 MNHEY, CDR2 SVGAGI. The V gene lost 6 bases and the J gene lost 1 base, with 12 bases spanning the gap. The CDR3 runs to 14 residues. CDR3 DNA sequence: TGTGCCAGCAGCCCCCTGGGGAGGAACACTGAAGCTTTCTTT. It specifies CASSPLGRNTEAFF.

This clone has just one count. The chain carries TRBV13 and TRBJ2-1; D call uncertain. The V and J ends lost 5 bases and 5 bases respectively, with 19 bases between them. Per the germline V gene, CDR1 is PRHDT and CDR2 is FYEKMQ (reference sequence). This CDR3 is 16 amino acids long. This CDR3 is CASSALGAQYDNEQFF. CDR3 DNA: TGTGCCAGCAGCGCGCTCGGTGCCCAATATGACAATGAGCAGTTCTTC. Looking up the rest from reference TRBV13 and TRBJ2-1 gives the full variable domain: AAGVIQSPRHLIKEKRETATLKCYPIPRHDTVYWYQQGPGQDPQFLISFYEKMQSDKGSIPDRFSAQQFSDYHSELNMSSLELGDSALYFCASSALGAQYDNEQFFGPGTRLTVL.

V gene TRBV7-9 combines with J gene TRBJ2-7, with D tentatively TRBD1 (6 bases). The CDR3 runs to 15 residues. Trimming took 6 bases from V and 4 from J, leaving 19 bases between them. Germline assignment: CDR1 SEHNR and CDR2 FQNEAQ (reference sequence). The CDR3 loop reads CASSFTGTHLYEQYF. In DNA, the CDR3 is TGTGCCAGCAGTTTTACCGGGACACATCTATACGAGCAGTACTTC.

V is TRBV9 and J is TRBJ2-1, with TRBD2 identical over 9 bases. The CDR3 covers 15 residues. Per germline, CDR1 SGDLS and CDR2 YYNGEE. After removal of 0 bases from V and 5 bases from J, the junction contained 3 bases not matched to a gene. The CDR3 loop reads CASSVGGGGDNEQFF. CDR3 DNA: TGTGCCAGCAGCGTAGGGGGCGGGGGGGACAATGAGCAGTTCTTC. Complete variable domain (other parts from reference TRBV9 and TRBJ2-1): DSGVTQTPKHLITATGQRVTLRCSPRSGDLSVYWYQQSLDQGLQFLIQYYNGEERAKGNILERFSAQQFPDLHSELNLSSLELGDSALYFCASSVGGGGDNEQFFGPGTRLTVL.

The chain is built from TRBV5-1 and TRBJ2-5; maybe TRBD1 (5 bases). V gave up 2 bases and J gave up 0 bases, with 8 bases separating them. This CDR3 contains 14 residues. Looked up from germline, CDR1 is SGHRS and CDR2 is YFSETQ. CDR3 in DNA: TGCGCCAGCAGCTTCCTCAGGGACCAAGAGACCCAGTACTTC. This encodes CASSFLRDQETQYF.